This record concerns one T cell receptor beta chain sequence. These data come from a study of blood T cell repertoires in COVID-19. Only in-frame clones appear in the TCRdb table, and some are missing; sequencing was by immunoSEQ multiplex PCR. This table holds 180,000 or so clones, about 76% found once. Germline values: CDR1 SGHTA, CDR2 FQGNSA. V shed 4 bases and J shed 1 base, with 7 bases lying between them. CDR3 size: 13 residues. The chain is built from TRBV7-2 and TRBJ1-1, with a possible D match to TRBD1 (5 bases). The clonotype originates from a woman in her fifties or sixties with active or convalescent COVID-19. The sequencing sample was made of peripheral blood. CDR3 sequence: CASSSDRNTEAFF. The CDR3 DNA is TGTGCCAGCAGCTCTGACAGGAACACTGAAGCTTTCTTT.